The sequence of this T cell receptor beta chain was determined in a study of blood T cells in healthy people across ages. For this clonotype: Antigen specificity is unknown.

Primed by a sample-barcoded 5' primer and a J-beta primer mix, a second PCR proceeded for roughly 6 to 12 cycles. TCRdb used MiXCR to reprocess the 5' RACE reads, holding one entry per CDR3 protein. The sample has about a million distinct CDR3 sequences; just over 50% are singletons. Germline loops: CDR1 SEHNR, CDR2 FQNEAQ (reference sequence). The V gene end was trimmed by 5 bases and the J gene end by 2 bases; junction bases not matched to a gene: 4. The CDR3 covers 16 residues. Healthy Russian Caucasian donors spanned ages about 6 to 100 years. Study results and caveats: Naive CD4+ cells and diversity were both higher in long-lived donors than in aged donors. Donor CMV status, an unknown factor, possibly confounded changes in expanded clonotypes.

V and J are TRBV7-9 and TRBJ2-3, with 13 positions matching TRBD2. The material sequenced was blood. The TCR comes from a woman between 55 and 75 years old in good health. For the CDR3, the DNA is TGTGCCAGCAGCGGTGGACTAGCGGGAGCCACAGATACGCAGTATTTT. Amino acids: CASSGGLAGATDTQYF.